These T cell receptor beta chains were read from a single sample in a study of cytomegalovirus exposure and HLA in healthy donors. Measured with immunoSEQ multiplex PCR; TCRdb has only the in-frame clones, and not every one. The profile shows roughly 72,000 clones, 79% of them singletons. Input material: PBMCs. The receptors derive from a woman aged 40 to 50 in good health and CMV-seropositive. Each CDR3 is given with its conserved first and last residue. The D gene is left open where the match is weak. The size entry is marked missing in some rows and otherwise reads once, few, many or a size class.

abundance: once
v_gene: TRBV25-1
d_gene: .
j_gene: TRBJ1-1
CDR3nt: TGTGCCAGCAAACTAGGTCGGGACACTGAAGCTTTCTTT
CDR3aa: CASKLGRDTEAFF

abundance: .
v_gene: TRBV2
d_gene: TRBD2
j_gene: TRBJ2-1
CDR3nt: TGTGCCAGCAGTGGCCTAGCGGGAGGGCAGTTCTTC
CDR3aa: CASSGLAGGQFF

abundance: few
v_gene: TRBV5-1
d_gene: TRBD1
j_gene: TRBJ2-7
CDR3nt: TGCGCCAGCAGCTTAACCCACAGGACAGGTACTAGCTCCTACGAGCAGTACTTC
CDR3aa: CASSLTHRTGTSSYEQYF

abundance: .
v_gene: TRBV6-5
d_gene: .
j_gene: TRBJ1-5
CDR3nt: TGTGCCAGCAGCGCCTCAGGGGTTCGGAATCAGCCCCAGCATTTT
CDR3aa: CASSASGVRNQPQHF

abundance: few
v_gene: TRBV5-1
d_gene: TRBD2
j_gene: TRBJ2-7
CDR3nt: TGCGCCAGCAGCTTGCTGGCCGGGGGGATATGGGAGCAGTACTTC
CDR3aa: CASSLLAGGIWEQYF

abundance: .
v_gene: TRBV28
d_gene: .
j_gene: TRBJ2-6
CDR3nt: TGTGCCAGCAGTCTACGGGGAGCTGGGGCCAACGTCCTGACTTTC
CDR3aa: CASSLRGAGANVLTF

abundance: .
v_gene: TRBV28
d_gene: TRBD2
j_gene: TRBJ2-2
CDR3nt: TGTGCCAGCAGTTACCCCGGGACTAGCGGGAGGCTGCCCACCGGGGAGCTGTTTTTT
CDR3aa: CASSYPGTSGRLPTGELFF

abundance: .
v_gene: TRBV10-3
d_gene: TRBD1
j_gene: TRBJ1-5
CDR3nt: TGTGCCATCAGTGAGTCGAAGGGACAGGGAACTAATCAGCCCCAGCATTTT
CDR3aa: CAISESKGQGTNQPQHF

abundance: few
v_gene: TRBV2
d_gene: .
j_gene: TRBJ1-1
CDR3nt: TGTGCCAGCAGTGACAGGGAGAACACTGAAGCTTTCTTT
CDR3aa: CASSDRENTEAFF

abundance: .
v_gene: TRBV12-5
d_gene: .
j_gene: TRBJ1-4
CDR3nt: TGTGCTAGCGCAGATGCAACTAATGAAAAACTGTTTTTT
CDR3aa: CASADATNEKLFF

abundance: .
v_gene: TRBV6-1
d_gene: .
j_gene: TRBJ2-5
CDR3nt: TGTGCCAGCAGGATAGACGGGGGGCGGCAAGAGACCCAGTACTTC
CDR3aa: CASRIDGGRQETQYF

abundance: .
v_gene: TRBV30
d_gene: .
j_gene: TRBJ1-2
CDR3nt: TGTGCCTGGAGTGTAGTAGCGGGGGCGAACTATGGCTACACCTTC
CDR3aa: CAWSVVAGANYGYTF

abundance: .
v_gene: TRBV7-9
d_gene: .
j_gene: TRBJ1-1
CDR3nt: TGTGCCAGCAGCCTCCTCGGGGGGCTTAACACTGAAGCTTTCTTT
CDR3aa: CASSLLGGLNTEAFF

abundance: few
v_gene: TRBV27
d_gene: .
j_gene: TRBJ2-7
CDR3nt: TGTGCCAGCAGTTCCGTCCGCACAGGATCCTCTGCCTACGAGCAGTACTTC
CDR3aa: CASSSVRTGSSAYEQYF

abundance: .
v_gene: TRBV9
d_gene: TRBD1
j_gene: TRBJ2-1
CDR3nt: TGTGCCAGCACCCCTGGAACAGGGGCAAGAAATGAGCAGTTCTTC
CDR3aa: CASTPGTGARNEQFF

abundance: .
v_gene: TRBV5-3
d_gene: .
j_gene: TRBJ2-1
CDR3nt: TGTGCCAGAAGTCTGGACAGAGACAATGAGCAGTTCTTC
CDR3aa: CARSLDRDNEQFF